The present T cell receptor beta chain was sequenced within a study of blood T cells in healthy people across ages. A second 7 to 11 cycle PCR used barcoded and J-beta primers. Using its own MiXCR run on the 5' RACE reads, TCRdb lists one record per CDR3 protein. The sample shows hundreds of thousands of distinct CDR3 sequences, around a quarter of them seen only once. Germline V CDR1 and CDR2: SGHDN, FVKESK. CDR3 size: 14 residues. The junction had 6 bases not matched to a gene; V was cut back by 1 base and J by 8 bases. This same sample was also taken into another study, of T cells of mothers and their children.

This TCR was recovered from a boy between 2 and 10 years old in good health. The gene calls are TRBV14 and TRBJ1-2, with 8 bases fitting TRBD1. Sequencing was done on a sample of blood. The CDR3 DNA is TGTGCCAGCAGCCAAGTTCAGGGGGCGGAGGGCTACACCTTC. Amino acid sequence: CASSQVQGAEGYTF.